These T cell receptor beta chains were read from a single sample in a study of post-analysis software for immune sequencing data. Each CDR3 protein is one row after TCRdb ran MiXCR on the PCR reads. This table has 500,000 to 600,000 distinct CDR3 sequences, 40% to 50% appearing once. The material sequenced was blood. The source of these receptors is a girl aged 5 to 17 with multiple sclerosis. Both conserved end residues are trimmed from each CDR3. A D gene is named only where the DNA matches it firmly.

D gene	V gene	J gene	CDR3 protein
NA	TRBV19	TRBJ2-7	ASSIVSGVSYEQY
TRBD2	TRBV5-1	TRBJ2-3	ASSYGGLAGTDTQY
NA	TRBV4-2	TRBJ2-3	ASSQAMADTQY
NA	TRBV7-6	TRBJ2-7	ASSAAGTRGEQY
NA	TRBV5-1	TRBJ2-7	ASSLVTAGTTYEQY
NA	TRBV6-6	TRBJ1-1	ASSYSRSGEAF
TRBD2	TRBV5-5	TRBJ2-5	ASSLVITGGRETQY
NA	TRBV11-3	TRBJ1-6	ASSFNYNSPLH
NA	TRBV7-3	TRBJ2-6	ASSLKAGLSSGANVLT
NA	TRBV29-1	TRBJ2-1	SVAGTQGRNEQF
NA	TRBV7-9	TRBJ2-5	ASSSPRQGETQY
NA	TRBV27	TRBJ2-7	ASRQESSYEQY
TRBD1	TRBV7-9	TRBJ1-2	ASSLAGQVHGYT
TRBD2	TRBV4-1	TRBJ2-7	ASSQPTSGTYEQY
TRBD1	TRBV4-1	TRBJ2-1	ASSHGGGTGNYNEQF
NA	TRBV5-6	TRBJ1-2	ASSLEQVRYGYT
NA	TRBV20-1	TRBJ2-7	SARDLRQGKYEQY
NA	TRBV12-3/TRBV12-4	TRBJ2-3	DSTSWAQVSTDTQY
TRBD1	TRBV4-1	TRBJ1-5	ASSQELWTGPGGQPQH
NA	TRBV7-2	TRBJ2-7	ASSLEVPLGLSSYEQY
NA	TRBV5-1	NA	ASSLGQGGGEQY
NA	TRBV12-3/TRBV12-4	TRBJ2-1	ASSSSHSGYNEQF
NA	TRBV9	TRBJ2-7	ASGLGLGETYEQY
NA	TRBV7-8	TRBJ1-5	ASSPGNRIVGQPQH
NA	TRBV10-3	TRBJ2-3	AIAGTTEGTQY
TRBD2	TRBV4-2	TRBJ2-5	ASSQRTSGGVYQETQY
NA	TRBV21-1	TRBJ1-2	ASSKGWDRGYGYT
NA	TRBV12-3/TRBV12-4	TRBJ1-4	ASSFDGQFATNEKLF
TRBD1	TRBV4-1	TRBJ1-5	ASSPAKRTGEGEPQH
TRBD2	TRBV5-1	TRBJ2-7	ASSVSGTSSSYEQY
NA	TRBV6-5	TRBJ1-1	ASSFDPGPNTEAF
NA	TRBV7-9	TRBJ2-1	ASSFPRLRVYNEQF
TRBD1	TRBV7-3	TRBJ1-6	ASSFTGVDNSPLH
NA	TRBV24-1	TRBJ2-1	ATSETAYNEQF
NA	TRBV11-2	TRBJ1-4	ASSLGVGDYEKLF
TRBD2	TRBV27	TRBJ2-5	ASSLGSSGNQETQY
TRBD1	TRBV5-1	TRBJ2-7	ASSRTGESSYEQY
TRBD1	TRBV29-1	TRBJ2-7	SAVTIGQGNLQY
NA	TRBV20-1	TRBJ2-1	SAGRDASSYNEQF
NA	TRBV7-9	TRBJ2-1	ASSSDRIGAYNEQF
TRBD1	TRBV10-3	TRBJ1-1	ATIQGAGTEAF
NA	TRBV7-2	TRBJ1-2	ASSSQKGRSGYT
NA	TRBV3-1	TRBJ2-3	ASSQVAGSDTQY
NA	TRBV20-1	TRBJ2-7	SAKDRYSYEQY
NA	TRBV12-3/TRBV12-4	TRBJ1-2	ASTKTVYGYT